The entry below describes one TCR beta chain. Only in-frame clones appear in the TCRdb table, and some are missing; sequencing was by immunoSEQ multiplex PCR. In the table there are fewer than 45,000 clones, 91% of which are singletons. This entry is derived from a study of blood T cell repertoires in COVID-19. Study overall: T cells, B-cell-depleted T cells, or PBMCs supplied cDNA or gDNA.

Germline lookup yields CDR1 LNHDA and CDR2 SQIVND (reference sequence). CDR3 length: 14 residues. V gave up 3 bases and J gave up 7 bases, with 13 bases separating them. The sequenced material came from peripheral blood. The chain joins TRBV19 to TRBJ2-1; D is unresolved. The sequence was obtained from a woman in her twenties or thirties in a cohort sampled during active COVID-19. CDR3 region: CASSIGRRRNEQFF. CDR3 sequence (DNA): TGTGCCAGTAGTATCGGCAGGCGCAGGAATGAGCAGTTCTTC.